These T cell receptor beta chains were read from a single sample in a study of blood T cell repertoires in COVID-19. This table comes from immunoSEQ multiplex PCR, and its TCRdb copy is limited to in-frame clones, with some not included. The profile shows 80,000 or so clones, about 80% of them singletons. The sample was peripheral blood. These TCRs come from a woman in her seventies with acute or convalescent COVID-19. Both conserved end residues are part of each CDR3. D genes are given only for firm matches.

CDR3nt: TGTGCCAGCAGTGAAATGAGGTACGAGCAGTACTTC
CDR3aa: CASSEMRYEQYF
j_gene: TRBJ2-7
d_gene: .
v_gene: TRBV6-1

CDR3nt: TGTGCCAGCAGCTTAGGGGGCCAGGGGGTCCGCACAGATACGCAGTATTTT
CDR3aa: CASSLGGQGVRTDTQYF
j_gene: TRBJ2-3
d_gene: TRBD1
v_gene: TRBV7-2

CDR3nt: TGTGCCAGTACCCAGGACATGGGCACAGATACGCAGTATTTT
CDR3aa: CASTQDMGTDTQYF
j_gene: TRBJ2-3
d_gene: .
v_gene: TRBV19

CDR3nt: TGTGCCAGCTCATTAGGGGCAACAGGGTCGTCGGACTATGGCTACACCTTC
CDR3aa: CASSLGATGSSDYGYTF
j_gene: TRBJ1-2
d_gene: .
v_gene: TRBV18

CDR3nt: TGTGCCAGCAGTGAATATAACAGGGGGTACTATGGCTACACCTTC
CDR3aa: CASSEYNRGYYGYTF
j_gene: TRBJ1-2
d_gene: TRBD1
v_gene: TRBV25-1

CDR3nt: TGTGCCAGCAGCTTAGGGCAGGGTGGGCAGTACTTC
CDR3aa: CASSLGQGGQYF
j_gene: TRBJ2-7
d_gene: .
v_gene: TRBV7-2

CDR3nt: TGCAGTGCTAGTCCGGACAGCCAGGGAAACACCATATATTTT
CDR3aa: CSASPDSQGNTIYF
j_gene: TRBJ1-3
d_gene: .
v_gene: TRBV20-1

CDR3nt: TGCAGCGTTGAAGACGGGACCAGAGAAGGGGGCGAGCAGTACTTC
CDR3aa: CSVEDGTREGGEQYF
j_gene: TRBJ2-7
d_gene: .
v_gene: TRBV29-1

CDR3nt: TGTGCCAGCAGCCTTCGACAGGAAAATGAAAAACTGTTTTTT
CDR3aa: CASSLRQENEKLFF
j_gene: TRBJ1-4
d_gene: .
v_gene: TRBV13

CDR3nt: TGCGCCAGCAGCCACCTCAACGGAGGGGAAGAAAAACTGTTTTTT
CDR3aa: CASSHLNGGEEKLFF
j_gene: TRBJ1-4
d_gene: .
v_gene: TRBV4-3

CDR3nt: TGCGCCAGCAGTGGGGGGTATAACAACTATGGCTACACCTTC
CDR3aa: CASSGGYNNYGYTF
j_gene: TRBJ1-2
d_gene: .
v_gene: TRBV5-1

CDR3nt: TGCAGTGCTAGTGGGGACGGGGGTCGGAGCTATGGCTACACCTTC
CDR3aa: CSASGDGGRSYGYTF
j_gene: TRBJ1-2
d_gene: .
v_gene: TRBV20-1

CDR3nt: TGTGCCAGCAGCCCAAAACAGGGGCCCTTGCGCAATCAGCCCCAGCATTTT
CDR3aa: CASSPKQGPLRNQPQHF
j_gene: TRBJ1-5
d_gene: TRBD1
v_gene: TRBV27

CDR3nt: TGTGCCAGCAGCACTACTAGTGAAGTGTACTACGAGCAGTACTTC
CDR3aa: CASSTTSEVYYEQYF
j_gene: TRBJ2-7
d_gene: .
v_gene: TRBV7-2

CDR3nt: TGTGCCAGCAGCCAAGATCTGGTGGCGGGGAAGATCAATGAGCAGTTCTTC
CDR3aa: CASSQDLVAGKINEQFF
j_gene: TRBJ2-1
d_gene: .
v_gene: TRBV3-1/TRBV3-2

CDR3nt: TGCGCCAGCAACCTCGGGACTAGCGGGGACCTACAGCCCGCTTACGAGCAGTACTTC
CDR3aa: CASNLGTSGDLQPAYEQYF
j_gene: TRBJ2-7
d_gene: TRBD2
v_gene: TRBV5-1

CDR3nt: TGTGCCAGCAGCCCCGGACTGCTCCAAGAGACCCAGTACTTC
CDR3aa: CASSPGLLQETQYF
j_gene: TRBJ2-5
d_gene: .
v_gene: TRBV6-2/TRBV6-3

CDR3nt: TGTGCCAGTCGTGGGGGGTTCAATAGGAACAATGAGCAGTTCTTC
CDR3aa: CASRGGFNRNNEQFF
j_gene: TRBJ2-1
d_gene: .
v_gene: TRBV6-5

CDR3nt: TGTGCCAGCAGCTTCGGGATGAACACTGAAGCTTTCTTT
CDR3aa: CASSFGMNTEAFF
j_gene: TRBJ1-1
d_gene: .
v_gene: TRBV7-7

CDR3nt: TGTGCCAGCAGCTTGAGTCGTTCGGCTTTCTTT
CDR3aa: CASSLSRSAFF
j_gene: TRBJ1-1
d_gene: .
v_gene: TRBV7-2

CDR3nt: TGTGCCAGTAGTATCCCAGGGGCCGAGCAGTACTTC
CDR3aa: CASSIPGAEQYF
j_gene: TRBJ2-7
d_gene: .
v_gene: TRBV19

CDR3nt: TGTGCCAGCTCACCATCCGGGACAGGGGACATGAACACTGAAGCTTTCTTT
CDR3aa: CASSPSGTGDMNTEAFF
j_gene: TRBJ1-1
d_gene: TRBD1
v_gene: TRBV18

CDR3nt: TGTGCCAGCAGCTTAACTGGGGGCGTCAATCAGCCCCAGCATTTT
CDR3aa: CASSLTGGVNQPQHF
j_gene: TRBJ1-5
d_gene: .
v_gene: TRBV7-2

CDR3nt: TGTGCCAGCAGTACAGGGAACTATGGCTACACCTTC
CDR3aa: CASSTGNYGYTF
j_gene: TRBJ1-2
d_gene: .
v_gene: TRBV6-1

CDR3nt: TGTGCCAGCAGCAAAGTGAGGTACGAGCAGTACTTC
CDR3aa: CASSKVRYEQYF
j_gene: TRBJ2-7
d_gene: .
v_gene: TRBV21-1

CDR3nt: TGTGCCAGCAGTTACGGGACAGGAATACCCTACGAGCAGTACTTC
CDR3aa: CASSYGTGIPYEQYF
j_gene: TRBJ2-7
d_gene: TRBD1
v_gene: TRBV6-2/TRBV6-3

CDR3nt: TGTGCCAGCAGCCGGGCCCTAGCGGGGGGATACAATGAGCAGTTCTTC
CDR3aa: CASSRALAGGYNEQFF
j_gene: TRBJ2-1
d_gene: TRBD2
v_gene: TRBV7-2

CDR3nt: TGTGCCAGCAGCCAAGAGTCCAGCGGGGGGAGACCCAATGAGCAGTTCTTC
CDR3aa: CASSQESSGGRPNEQFF
j_gene: TRBJ2-1
d_gene: TRBD2
v_gene: TRBV3-1/TRBV3-2

CDR3nt: TGTGCCAGCAGTTATGGGGCGACCTACTACGAGCAGTACTTC
CDR3aa: CASSYGATYYEQYF
j_gene: TRBJ2-7
d_gene: .
v_gene: TRBV6-2/TRBV6-3